The clone carrying this T cell receptor beta chain appeared a single time. This CDR3 has 15 amino acids. Germline V gives CDR1 LNHDA, CDR2 SQIVND (reference sequence). The junction had 11 bases not matched to a gene; V was cut back by 8 bases and J by 7 bases. The sample belongs to a study of siplizumab effects on memory and regulatory T cells. Clones were read by immunoSEQ multiplex PCR, and TCRdb kept only the in-frame ones, dropping some. The sample includes some 100,000 clones, about 91% seen only once; the top ten take more than 2.5%. The chain recombines TRBV19 with TRBJ1-4; 9 bases are shared with TRBD1. This TCR was recovered from a human donor in good health. Some clones in this sample may be carry-over from other donors' samples. Sequencing was performed on CD4+ T cells sorted from blood. Here the CDR3 DNA reads TGTGCCAGTCGAGGAACAGGGGGCGGAGGTGAAAAACTGTTTTTT. Residues: CASRGTGGGGEKLFF.